These T cell receptor beta chains were read from a single sample in a study of shared clonotypes between healthy human individuals. This table comes from immunoSEQ multiplex PCR, and its TCRdb copy is limited to in-frame clones, with some not included. The sample shows 800,000 or so clones, 95% to 97% of them seen only once. Sequencing was performed on naive CD8+ T cells sorted from blood. All receptors derive from a man aged 30-40 years in good health. Both conserved end residues are part of each CDR3. The D gene is left open where the match is weak. Not every row has a clone size; where given, it reads once, few, many or a size class.

J: TRBJ1-5; V: TRBV7-9; D: NA; size: NA; DNA: TGTGCCAGCAGCGATTACAGGTCCAATCAGCCCCAGCATTTT; CDR3: CASSDYRSNQPQHF
J: TRBJ2-7; V: TRBV5-6; D: NA; size: few; DNA: TGTGCCAGCAGCTTGGAAGGAGCCTACGAGCAGTACTTC; CDR3: CASSLEGAYEQYF
J: TRBJ2-1; V: TRBV30; D: NA; size: NA; DNA: TGTGCCTGGAGTGAGCAGAAACTTGAGCAGTTCTTC; CDR3: CAWSEQKLEQFF
J: TRBJ1-2; V: TRBV30; D: NA; size: NA; DNA: TGTGCCTTAGACAGGTTTGATGGCTACACCTTC; CDR3: CALDRFDGYTF
J: TRBJ2-7; V: TRBV7-9; D: NA; size: NA; DNA: TGTGCCAGCAGCTCCTTGGACCCCCGGAGGGCCTACGAGCAGTACTTC; CDR3: CASSSLDPRRAYEQYF
J: TRBJ2-3; V: TRBV14; D: NA; size: NA; DNA: TGTGCCAGCAGCCAACGACAGGAACTGGGTACGCAGTATTTT; CDR3: CASSQRQELGTQYF
J: TRBJ2-7; V: TRBV9; D: TRBD2; size: NA; DNA: TGTGCCAGCAGCAGGAGAGCCGGGGGGTCCTACGAGCAGTACTTC; CDR3: CASSRRAGGSYEQYF
J: TRBJ2-1; V: TRBV11-2; D: NA; size: NA; DNA: TGTGCCAGCAGCTTGGCCATTGAGTTGGACTCTCTTACTGAGTTCTTC; CDR3: CASSLAIELDSLTEFF
J: TRBJ1-2; V: TRBV27; D: TRBD1; size: NA; DNA: TGTGCCAGCAAGAGGGGACAGGGTTATGGCTACACCTTC; CDR3: CASKRGQGYGYTF
J: TRBJ2-7; V: TRBV5-1; D: TRBD2; size: NA; DNA: TGCGCCAGCAGCTTGACTAGCGGAAGCGTCTACGAGCAGTACTTC; CDR3: CASSLTSGSVYEQYF
J: TRBJ2-7; V: TRBV4-1; D: TRBD2; size: NA; DNA: TGCGCCAGCAGCCTCGGACTAGCGGGATCCTACGAGCAGTACTTC; CDR3: CASSLGLAGSYEQYF
J: TRBJ2-1; V: TRBV15; D: TRBD2; size: NA; DNA: TGTGCCACCAGCAGGACTAGCGGGAGACACAATGAGCAGTTCTTC; CDR3: CATSRTSGRHNEQFF
J: TRBJ2-3; V: TRBV4-1; D: NA; size: NA; DNA: TGCGCCAGCAGCCAAGTTATGGATACAGATACGCAGTATTTT; CDR3: CASSQVMDTDTQYF
J: TRBJ2-1; V: TRBV7-6; D: NA; size: NA; DNA: TGTGCCAGCAGCTTGACACATAGCGACAATGAGCAGTTCTTC; CDR3: CASSLTHSDNEQFF
J: TRBJ2-2; V: TRBV7-7; D: NA; size: NA; DNA: TGTGCCGCCCGACTAGTGTCCGGGGAGCTGTTTTTT; CDR3: CAARLVSGELFF
J: TRBJ2-3; V: TRBV7-9; D: NA; size: once; DNA: TGTGCCAGCGTTACGGGGGCTCTAGGCACAGATACGCAGTATTTT; CDR3: CASVTGALGTDTQYF
J: TRBJ1-1; V: TRBV7-9; D: NA; size: NA; DNA: TGTGCCAGCAGCATCCCCGAATCGATGAACACTGAAGCTTTCTTT; CDR3: CASSIPESMNTEAFF
J: TRBJ2-1; V: TRBV4-3; D: NA; size: NA; DNA: TGCGCCAGCAGCCAGGAGGGCCAGGGTCGGAATGAGCAGTTCTTC; CDR3: CASSQEGQGRNEQFF
J: TRBJ1-2; V: TRBV29-1; D: NA; size: NA; DNA: TGCAGCGTTGTGCAGGGTGGTGGCTACACCTTC; CDR3: CSVVQGGGYTF
J: TRBJ2-1; V: TRBV2; D: NA; size: NA; DNA: TGTGCCAGCAGTGAATACGGGACCCTATACAATGAGCAGTTCTTC; CDR3: CASSEYGTLYNEQFF
J: TRBJ2-1; V: TRBV28; D: NA; size: NA; DNA: TGTGCCAGCCGAAACCCTCAGGGTTCCTACAATCAGGGTGAGCAGTTCTTC; CDR3: CASRNPQGSYNQGEQFF
J: TRBJ2-1; V: TRBV28; D: TRBD2; size: NA; DNA: TGTGCCAGCAGTTCTCCCCGACTAGCGGGGAACAATGAGCAGTTCTTC; CDR3: CASSSPRLAGNNEQFF
J: TRBJ1-5; V: TRBV10-2; D: NA; size: NA; DNA: TGCGCCAGCAGAGGAGACATGACCCAGCCCCAGCATTTT; CDR3: CASRGDMTQPQHF
J: TRBJ2-7; V: TRBV15; D: NA; size: NA; DNA: TGTGCCACCCGCGACTTGGACGAGCAGTACTTC; CDR3: CATRDLDEQYF
J: TRBJ2-1; V: TRBV4-3; D: NA; size: NA; DNA: TGCGCCAGCAGCCAAGTTAAGGTAGGGCGCAATGAGCAGTTCTTC; CDR3: CASSQVKVGRNEQFF
J: TRBJ1-1; V: TRBV7-6; D: NA; size: NA; DNA: TGTGCCAGCAGCGGATTCGACAGATCACATGAAGCTTTCTTT; CDR3: CASSGFDRSHEAFF
J: TRBJ2-1; V: TRBV19; D: TRBD2; size: NA; DNA: TGTGCCTCCGGGACTAGCGGGGATTACAATGAGCAGTTCTTC; CDR3: CASGTSGDYNEQFF
J: TRBJ2-7; V: TRBV5-4; D: TRBD2; size: NA; DNA: TGTGCCAGCAGCCAACGGGGGGGGGCTTTAGGCTACGAGCAGTACTTC; CDR3: CASSQRGGALGYEQYF
J: TRBJ2-1; V: TRBV20-1; D: NA; size: NA; DNA: TGCAGTGCCAGGGAATACAATGAGCAGTTCTTC; CDR3: CSAREYNEQFF
J: TRBJ1-3; V: TRBV10-3; D: NA; size: NA; DNA: TGTGCCGTATCCCCGGGCACGAGCTCTGGAAACACCATATATTTT; CDR3: CAVSPGTSSGNTIYF
J: TRBJ2-7; V: TRBV5-4; D: TRBD2; size: once; DNA: TGTGCCAGCAGCTTGGGGACTAGCCTCGAGCAGTACTTC; CDR3: CASSLGTSLEQYF
J: TRBJ2-2; V: TRBV27; D: NA; size: NA; DNA: TGTGCCAGCAGTTTATACTCGGGAGTAGATACCGGGGAGCTGTTTTTT; CDR3: CASSLYSGVDTGELFF
J: TRBJ1-2; V: TRBV29-1; D: NA; size: NA; DNA: TGCAGCGTTAGGAGGGACTCAGGTCTCGACTATGGCTACACCTTC; CDR3: CSVRRDSGLDYGYTF
J: TRBJ2-7; V: TRBV7-2; D: TRBD2; size: NA; DNA: TGTGCCAGCAGCCCCCGACTAGCGGGAGATAGTGAGCAGTACTTC; CDR3: CASSPRLAGDSEQYF
J: TRBJ2-7; V: TRBV28; D: NA; size: once; DNA: TGTGCCAGCAACAACTTCCGGGAAGTTATCGACGAGCAGTACTTC; CDR3: CASNNFREVIDEQYF
J: TRBJ2-1; V: TRBV11-3; D: NA; size: NA; DNA: TGTGCCAGCAGCTTACGCGGGACCTACAATGAGCAGTTCTTC; CDR3: CASSLRGTYNEQFF
J: TRBJ1-1; V: TRBV7-9; D: NA; size: once; DNA: TGTGCCAGCAGTCCGGACACGGCGAAGAATGAAGCTTTCTTT; CDR3: CASSPDTAKNEAFF